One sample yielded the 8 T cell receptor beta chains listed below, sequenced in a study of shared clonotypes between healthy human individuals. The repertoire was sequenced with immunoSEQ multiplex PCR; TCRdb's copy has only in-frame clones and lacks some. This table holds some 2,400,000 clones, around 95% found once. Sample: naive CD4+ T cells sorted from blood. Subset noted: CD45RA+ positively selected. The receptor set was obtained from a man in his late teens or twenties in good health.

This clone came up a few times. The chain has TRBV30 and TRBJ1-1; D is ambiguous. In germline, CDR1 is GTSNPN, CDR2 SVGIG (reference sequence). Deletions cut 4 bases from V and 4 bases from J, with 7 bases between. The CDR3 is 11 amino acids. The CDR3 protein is CAWTAFTEAFF. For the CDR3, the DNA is TGTGCCTGGACCGCCTTCACTGAAGCTTTCTTT.

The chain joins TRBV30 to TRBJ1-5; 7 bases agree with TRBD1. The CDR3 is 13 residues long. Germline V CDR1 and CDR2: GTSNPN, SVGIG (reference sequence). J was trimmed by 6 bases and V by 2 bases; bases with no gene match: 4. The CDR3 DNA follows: TGTGCCTGGAGTCAGAAGGGGGCTCAGCCCCAGCATTTT. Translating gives CAWSQKGAQPQHF.

The CDR3 protein is CASSSAASTNEKLFF. DNA for the CDR3: TGTGCCAGCAGCTCTGCGGCCTCAACTAATGAAAAACTGTTTTTT. The chain has TRBV7-9 and TRBJ1-4; D is unresolved. V lost 4 bases and J lost 0, with 9 bases in between. CDR1 and CDR2 from the germline V gene are SEHNR and FQNEAQ (reference sequence). The CDR3 totals 15 residues.

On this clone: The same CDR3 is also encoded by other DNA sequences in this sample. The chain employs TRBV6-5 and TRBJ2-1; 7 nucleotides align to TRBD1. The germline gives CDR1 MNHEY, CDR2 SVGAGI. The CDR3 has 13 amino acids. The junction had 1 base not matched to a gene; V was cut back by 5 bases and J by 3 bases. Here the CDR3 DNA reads TGTGCCAGCAGTCGACAGGGCTACAATGAGCAGTTCTTC. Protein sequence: CASSRQGYNEQFF.

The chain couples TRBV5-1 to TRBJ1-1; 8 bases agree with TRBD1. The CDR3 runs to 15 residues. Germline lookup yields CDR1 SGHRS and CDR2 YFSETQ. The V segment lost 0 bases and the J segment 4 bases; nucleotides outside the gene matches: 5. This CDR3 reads CASSLESGGGTEAFF. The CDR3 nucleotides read TGCGCCAGCAGCTTGGAGTCAGGGGGCGGCACTGAAGCTTTCTTT.

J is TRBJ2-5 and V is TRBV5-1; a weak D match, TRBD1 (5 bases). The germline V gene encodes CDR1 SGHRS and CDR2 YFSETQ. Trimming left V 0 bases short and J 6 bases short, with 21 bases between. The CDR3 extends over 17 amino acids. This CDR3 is CASSLVFQRAGMKTQYF. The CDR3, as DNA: TGCGCCAGCAGCTTGGTTTTCCAACGGGCAGGGATGAAGACCCAGTACTTC. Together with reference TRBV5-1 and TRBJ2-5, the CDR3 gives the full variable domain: KAGVTQTPRYLIKTRGQQVTLSCSPISGHRSVSWYQQTPGQGLQFLFEYFSETQRNKGNFPGRFSGRQFSNSRSEMNVSTLELGDSALYLCASSLVFQRAGMKTQYFGPGTRLLVL.

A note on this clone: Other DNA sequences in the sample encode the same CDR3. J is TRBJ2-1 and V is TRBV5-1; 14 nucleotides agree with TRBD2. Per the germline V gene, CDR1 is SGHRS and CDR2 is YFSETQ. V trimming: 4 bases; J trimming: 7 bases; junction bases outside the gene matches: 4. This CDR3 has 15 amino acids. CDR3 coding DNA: TGCGCCAGCAGCCGACTAGCGGGAGGGCCAAATGAGCAGTTCTTC. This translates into CASSRLAGGPNEQFF.

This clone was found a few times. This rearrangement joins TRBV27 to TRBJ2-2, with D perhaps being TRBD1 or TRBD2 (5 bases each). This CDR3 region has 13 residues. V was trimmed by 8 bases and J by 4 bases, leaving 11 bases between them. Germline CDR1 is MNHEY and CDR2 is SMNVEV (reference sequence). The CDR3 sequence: CASRGRSTGELFF. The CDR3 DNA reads TGTGCCAGCCGGGGCAGGAGCACCGGGGAGCTGTTTTTT.